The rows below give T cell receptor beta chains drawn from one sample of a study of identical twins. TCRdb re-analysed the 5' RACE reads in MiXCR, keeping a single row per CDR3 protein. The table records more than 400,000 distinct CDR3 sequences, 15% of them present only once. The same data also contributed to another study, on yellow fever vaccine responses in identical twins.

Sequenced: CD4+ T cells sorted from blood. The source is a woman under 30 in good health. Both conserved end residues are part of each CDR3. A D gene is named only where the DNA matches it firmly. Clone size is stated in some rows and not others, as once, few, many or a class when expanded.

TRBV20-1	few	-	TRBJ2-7	TGCAGTGCTAGAGATATGATGGGGCGACTTGCCTACGAGCAGTACTTC	CSARDMMGRLAYEQYF
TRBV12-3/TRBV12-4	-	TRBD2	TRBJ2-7	TGTGCCAGCCAGGGACTAGCCCTCGAGCAGTACTTC	CASQGLALEQYF
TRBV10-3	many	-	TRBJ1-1	TGTGCCATCAGTGAAGGATTGAACACTGAAGCTTTCTTT	CAISEGLNTEAFF
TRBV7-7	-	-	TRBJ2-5	TGTGCCAGCAGCTCCAACAGGGATGGGGAGACCCAGTACTTC	CASSSNRDGETQYF
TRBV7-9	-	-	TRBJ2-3	TGTGCCAGCAGCTTCGTCGGGGGGCTGCGAGATACGCAGTATTTT	CASSFVGGLRDTQYF
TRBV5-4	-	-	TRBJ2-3	TGTGCCAGCAGCTTGGGACGGCCCGGCGGCACAGATACGCAGTATTTT	CASSLGRPGGTDTQYF
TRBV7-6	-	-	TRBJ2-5	TGTGCCAGCAGCTTAACCCGGGGGACGGGACTCGGGGAGACCCAGTACTTC	CASSLTRGTGLGETQYF
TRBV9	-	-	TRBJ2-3	TGTGCCAGCAGCGCACCAGGGGCCCGCACAGATACGCAGTATTTT	CASSAPGARTDTQYF
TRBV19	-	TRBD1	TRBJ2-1	TGTGCCAGTAGTATGAATACACCGGGACAGGGTTACAATGAGCAGTTCTTC	CASSMNTPGQGYNEQFF
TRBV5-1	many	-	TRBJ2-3	TGCGCCAGCAGCCCCTCCCCGACGGCGTTGACAGATACGCAGTATTTT	CASSPSPTALTDTQYF
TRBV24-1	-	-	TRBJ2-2	TGTGCCACCACCCCGGGATCGAACACCGGGGAGCTGTTTTTT	CATTPGSNTGELFF
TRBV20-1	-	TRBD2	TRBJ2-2	TGCAGTGCTAGGCAGGGACTAGCGCACACCGGGGAGCTGTTTTTT	CSARQGLAHTGELFF
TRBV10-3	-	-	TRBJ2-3	TGTGCCACCACAACAGCGGTGGGCGGGGGCCGAGGAGATACGCAGTATTTT	CATTTAVGGGRGDTQYF
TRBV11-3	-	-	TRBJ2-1	TGTGCCAGCAGCTTAGGAGGGACATTTGATGCTGATGAGCAGTTCTTC	CASSLGGTFDADEQFF
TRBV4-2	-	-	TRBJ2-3	TGTGCCAGCAGCCAAGCAGAGGGCCACACAGATACGCAGTATTTT	CASSQAEGHTDTQYF
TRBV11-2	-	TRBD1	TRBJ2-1	TGTGCCAGCAGCTATCGAAGGGACAGCAAGGTCCTGGCCTACAATGAGCAGTTCTTC	CASSYRRDSKVLAYNEQFF
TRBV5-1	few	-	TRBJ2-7	TGCGCCAGCAGCTTGGGGACCGGGTCGAGGTTCTACGAGCAGTACTTC	CASSLGTGSRFYEQYF
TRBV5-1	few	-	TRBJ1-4	TGCGCCAGCAGCCCGGAGGGACGGAGAGAAAAACTGTTTTTT	CASSPEGRREKLFF
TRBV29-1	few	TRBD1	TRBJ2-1	TGCAGCGTGCTCCCGGGACAGGGATTCCATGAGCAGTTCTTC	CSVLPGQGFHEQFF
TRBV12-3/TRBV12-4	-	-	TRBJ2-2	TGTGCCAGCAGTTTAGGGGCAGCGAGCACCGGGGAGCTGTTTTTT	CASSLGAASTGELFF
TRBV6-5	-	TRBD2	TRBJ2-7	TGTGCCAGCAGTTACGGTGGTAGCGGGGGCTACGAGCAGTACTTC	CASSYGGSGGYEQYF
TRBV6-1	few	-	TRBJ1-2	TGTGCCAGCAGTGAAAAGCCAGGGTTTAACTATGGCTACACCTTC	CASSEKPGFNYGYTF
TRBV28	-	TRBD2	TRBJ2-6	TGTGCCAGCACCCCCGGGGCTAGCGGGGGTCTCTCTGGGGCCAACGTCCTGACTTTC	CASTPGASGGLSGANVLTF
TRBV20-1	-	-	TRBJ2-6	TGCAGTGCTAGTGGGAGTGGGGGCTCCTCGTCCTCTGGGGCCAACGTCCTGACTTTC	CSASGSGGSSSSGANVLTF